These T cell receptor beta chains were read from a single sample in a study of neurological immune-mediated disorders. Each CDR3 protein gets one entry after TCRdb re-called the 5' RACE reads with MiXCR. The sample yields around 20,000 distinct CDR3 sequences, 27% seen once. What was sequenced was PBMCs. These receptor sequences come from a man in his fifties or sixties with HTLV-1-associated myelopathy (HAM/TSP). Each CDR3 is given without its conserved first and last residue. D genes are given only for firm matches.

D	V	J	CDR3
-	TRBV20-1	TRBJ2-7	SARDRAGHEQY
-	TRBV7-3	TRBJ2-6	ASSSGQGNGANVLT
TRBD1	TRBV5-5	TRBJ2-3	ASRPGQGTDTQY
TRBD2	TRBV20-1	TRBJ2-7	SALLAGTYEQY
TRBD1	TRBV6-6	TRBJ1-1	ASSVDRRNTEAF
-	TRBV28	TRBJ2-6	ASSFGGANVLT
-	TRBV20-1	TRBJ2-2	SARDLGAGELF
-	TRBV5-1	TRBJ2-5	ASSLGGIETQY
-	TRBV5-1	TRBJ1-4	ASSSSGSSNEKLF
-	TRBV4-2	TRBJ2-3	ASSQGGEVGGTDTQY
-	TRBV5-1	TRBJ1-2	ATNSGSDYGYT
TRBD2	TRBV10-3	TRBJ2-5	AISFSGEETQY
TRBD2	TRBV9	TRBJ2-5	ASSVASGGAQETQY
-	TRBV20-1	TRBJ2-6	SAKGGGGANVLT
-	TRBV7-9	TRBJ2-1	ASSLAGNPYNEQF
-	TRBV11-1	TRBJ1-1	ASSLMGGYGVMNTEAF
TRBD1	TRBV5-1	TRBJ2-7	ASSHTDRGYEQY
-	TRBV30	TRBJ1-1	AWSAPRGQNTEAF
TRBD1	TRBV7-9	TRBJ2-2	ASSLDRGNTGELF
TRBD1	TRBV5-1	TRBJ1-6	ASSSQGTDNSPLH
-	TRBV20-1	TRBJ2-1	SARGGGPGRANEQF
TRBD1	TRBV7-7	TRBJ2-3	ASSQGTGEDTQY
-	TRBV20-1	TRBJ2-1	SAYTGREVEQF
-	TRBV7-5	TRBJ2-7	ISVSDPLGGLRFEQY
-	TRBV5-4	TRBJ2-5	ASSQGGQETQY
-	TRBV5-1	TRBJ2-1	ASSFRGSYNEQF
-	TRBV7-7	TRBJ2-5	ASSVGAGLETQY
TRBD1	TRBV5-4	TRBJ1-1	ASSLGGQGGNTEAF
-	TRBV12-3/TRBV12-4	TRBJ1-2	ASSIRGGHGYT
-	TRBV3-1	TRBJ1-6	ASSQGQGTSSYNSPLH
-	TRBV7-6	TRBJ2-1	ASSTPTVSEQF
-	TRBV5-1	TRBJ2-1	ASSLRGQANNEQF
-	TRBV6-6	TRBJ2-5	ASSYRGYVTEEGETQY
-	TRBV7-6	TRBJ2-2	ASSFAGPITGELF
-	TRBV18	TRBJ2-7	ARSPKDSSYEQY
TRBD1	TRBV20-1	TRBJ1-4	SASEPGQGSEKLF
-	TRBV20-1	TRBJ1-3	SATGLTPGNTIY
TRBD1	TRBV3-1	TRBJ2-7	ASSLGTGIYEQY
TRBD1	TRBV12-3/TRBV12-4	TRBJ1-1	ASSPSSTGLDAEAF
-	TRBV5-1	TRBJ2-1	ASSRALNEQF
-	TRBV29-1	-	SATPSRVPYNEQF
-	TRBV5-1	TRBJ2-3	ANSPTTSTDTQY
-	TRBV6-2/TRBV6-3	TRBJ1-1	ASGRQNTEAF
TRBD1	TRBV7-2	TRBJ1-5	ASNPGQGGQPQH
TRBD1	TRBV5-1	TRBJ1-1	ASSLDGQGRWTEAF
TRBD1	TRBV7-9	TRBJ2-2	ASSQDRGHTGELF
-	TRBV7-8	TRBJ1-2	ASSPGGYT
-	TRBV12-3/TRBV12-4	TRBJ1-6	ASSFGGAPLH
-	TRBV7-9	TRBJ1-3	ASSLAPGSSGNTIY